The 24 T cell receptor beta chains below all came from one sample that was sequenced in a study of T-cell reconstitution after alpha-beta-depleted transplantation in children. Researchers prepared the TCRbeta library using unique molecular identifiers, the study reports. TCRdb ran MiXCR on the PCR reads and lists one entry per CDR3 protein. Of fewer than 700,000 distinct CDR3 sequences listed, 10% to 15% are singletons. Sequenced material: PBMCs, mostly from graft donor cells, taken 360 days after TCRalphabeta/CD19-depleted stem cell transplant. The origin of the receptors is a male patient younger than 18 who had a stem cell transplant for acute myeloid leukemia, so the T cells may come from the graft donor.

This clonotype appeared many times. This chain joins TRBV24-1 and TRBJ2-1, with D perhaps TRBD2 (5 bases). Trimming pared 3 bases from V and 2 bases from J, leaving 13 bases between. The germline V gene encodes CDR1 KGHDR and CDR2 SFDVKD. This CDR3 comprises 16 residues. The CDR3 DNA reads TGTGCCACCAGTGATGCCGCGGCGGGCCCCTACAATGAGCAGTTCTTC. It encodes CATSDAAAGPYNEQFF.

Only a few counts were recorded for this clonotype. The chain uses TRBV19 and TRBJ2-2, with TRBD2 as a possible D gene (6 bases). Trimming pared 6 bases from V and 3 bases from J, leaving 20 bases between. Germline V gene lookup returns CDR1 LNHDA and CDR2 SQIVND (reference sequence). CDR3 length: 17 amino acids. The CDR3: CASSKILWDLDTGELFF. CDR3 nucleotides: TGTGCCAGTAGCAAGATATTATGGGACTTGGACACCGGGGAGCTGTTTTTT.

This clonotype was seen repeatedly, ten times or more. The chain has TRBV5-1 and TRBJ2-3, with 10 bases aligning to TRBD2. CDR1 and CDR2 (germline): SGHRS, YFSETQ. The CDR3 loop spans 17 amino acids. Germline trimming cut 2 bases from V and 0 bases from J; bases unmatched to any gene: 6. CDR3 sequence reads: CASSFLAGGPSTDTQYF. In DNA, the CDR3 is TGCGCCAGCAGCTTTTTAGCGGGAGGACCTAGCACAGATACGCAGTATTTT. The full variable domain, its missing parts supplied by reference TRBV5-1 and TRBJ2-3, is KAGVTQTPRYLIKTRGQQVTLSCSPISGHRSVSWYQQTPGQGLQFLFEYFSETQRNKGNFPGRFSGRQFSNSRSEMNVSTLELGDSALYLCASSFLAGGPSTDTQYFGPGTRLTVL.

This clonotype was seen a handful of times. The gene calls are TRBV29-1 and TRBJ2-7; 8 bases fit TRBD2. The V gene's germline CDR1 is SQVTM and CDR2 ANQGSEA. This CDR3 has 15 amino acids. Trimming cost V 3 bases and J 4 bases; bases outside gene matches: 11. This CDR3 reads CSVEGTSGSGYEQYF. CDR3 DNA sequence: TGCAGCGTTGAGGGAACTAGCGGTAGCGGGTACGAGCAGTACTTC.

V usage is TRBV4-2 and J usage is TRBJ1-2; 7 bases align to TRBD1. The germline CDR1 and CDR2 sequences are LGHNA and YNFKEQ. Trimming cost V 3 bases and J 8 bases; bases outside gene matches: 9. This CDR3 region has 14 residues. CDR3 sequence reads: CASSQGDREGGYTF. CDR3 nucleotides: TGTGCCAGCAGCCAGGGTGACAGGGAAGGCGGCTACACCTTC.

This clonotype has only a few counts. The V gene is TRBV7-2, the J gene TRBJ2-7; D unclear. The V gene's germline CDR1 is SGHTA and CDR2 FQGNSA. The CDR3 covers 11 residues. V shed 5 bases and J shed 6 bases, with 8 bases lying between them. DNA of the CDR3: TGTGCCAGCAGCGTATACAGCGAGCAGTACTTC. As protein: CASSVYSEQYF.

This chain uses TRBV27 with TRBJ2-7; the D is unclear. The CDR3 contains 13 residues. Trimming removed 6 bases from V and 3 bases from J, with 12 bases in between. Per germline, CDR1 MNHEY and CDR2 SMNVEV (reference sequence). The CDR3 nucleotides are TGTGCCAGCAGGGTCGACCTGGGCTACGAGCAGTACTTC. Residues: CASRVDLGYEQYF.

This clonotype was seen repeatedly, ten times or more. The rearrangement joins TRBV29-1 to TRBJ2-1; TRBD2 agrees at 11 bases. CDR1 and CDR2 (germline): SQVTM, ANQGSEA. Trimming at V came to 6 bases and at J to 4 bases, leaving 2 bases not matched to a gene. The CDR3 length is 13 residues. CDR3 residues: CSVGLAVYNEQFF. The CDR3 nucleotides read TGCAGCGTGGGACTAGCGGTATACAATGAGCAGTTCTTC.

This chain links TRBV12-3 or TRBV12-4 with TRBJ2-1; 9 bases line up with TRBD1. The CDR3 spans 18 residues. Germline trimming cut 5 bases from V and 0 bases from J; bases unmatched to any gene: 11. CDR3 coding DNA: TGTGCCAGCAGTCGCAGACAGGGGGAGACCTCCTCCTACAATGAGCAGTTCTTC. Protein: CASSRRQGETSSYNEQFF.

The chain uses TRBV7-3 and TRBJ1-5; TRBD1 matches at 9 bases. The junction had 4 bases not matched to a gene; V was cut back by 1 base and J by 9 bases. This CDR3 has 14 residues. From germline, CDR1 is SGHTA and CDR2 FQGTGA. CDR3 in DNA: TGTGCCAGCAGCTTAAGACAGGGGGTTTCGCCCCAGCATTTT. As protein: CASSLRQGVSPQHF.

This clonotype was recorded at least ten times. The rearrangement links TRBV28 to TRBJ2-2; TRBD2 matches 12 bases. V shed 3 bases, J shed 4 bases, and the junction held 15 bases outside the gene matches. CDR1 and CDR2 from the germline V gene are MDHEN and SYDVKM. The CDR3 is made up of 20 amino acids. The CDR3 DNA is TGTGCCAGCAGTTTTCCGACTAGCGGGAGTATGGGGCGGAGCACCGGGGAGCTGTTTTTT. Its protein product is CASSFPTSGSMGRSTGELFF.

This clonotype was detected a few times. The chain uses TRBV12-3 or TRBV12-4 and TRBJ2-3; D is undetermined. The CDR3 sequence is 14 residues long. V was pared by 6 bases and J by 2 bases, with 12 bases between. The CDR3 reads CASRRTYYTDTQYF. In DNA form, the CDR3 reads TGTGCCAGCAGAAGAACCTATTACACAGATACGCAGTATTTT.

In DNA form, the CDR3 reads TGCAGTGCGTCCCCTACCTCTGGAAACACCATATATTTT. Translation gives CSASPTSGNTIYF. The rearrangement joins TRBV20-1 to TRBJ1-3; no clear D. Trimming pared 6 bases from V and 0 bases from J, leaving 9 bases between. The CDR3 is 13 residues long. From germline, CDR1 is DFQATT and CDR2 SNEGSKA (reference sequence).

This clonotype showed up many times. This chain uses TRBV5-1 with TRBJ2-7; D gene unclear. This CDR3 region has 11 residues. Trimming cost V 4 bases and J 3 bases, with 5 bases left between them. From germline, CDR1 is SGHRS and CDR2 YFSETQ. CDR3 sequence (DNA): TGCGCCAGCAGCGGATACTACGAGCAGTACTTC. Its translation is CASSGYYEQYF.

The sample holds a few counts of this clonotype. V usage is TRBV12-5 and J usage is TRBJ2-1, with 7 nucleotides matching TRBD1. J gave up 3 bases and V 1 base, and 0 bases lay outside the gene matches. Germline lookup yields CDR1 LGHNT and CDR2 FRNRAP. The CDR3 sequence is 14 residues long. CDR3 nucleotides: TGTGCTAGTGGTTTGGGACAGGGCTACAATGAGCAGTTCTTC. Amino acids: CASGLGQGYNEQFF.

This clonotype showed up just a few times. The rearrangement links TRBV10-3 to TRBJ2-5, with TRBD2 matching over 7 bases. CDR3 size: 13 residues. V was clipped by 3 bases and J by 5 bases; unmatched bases: 3. CDR1 and CDR2 (germline): ENHRY, SYGVKD. The chain's CDR3 is CAISDRGVETQYF. In DNA form, the CDR3 reads TGTGCCATCAGTGATCGGGGGGTCGAGACCCAGTACTTC.

This clonotype was seen repeatedly, ten times or more. This rearrangement joins TRBV12-3 or TRBV12-4 to TRBJ2-5; D is possibly TRBD2 (6 bases). There are 13 residues in the CDR3. Trimming left V 5 bases short and J 7 bases short, with 14 bases between. The CDR3 nucleotides are TGTGCCAGCAGTCCTTCGACTAGACGGACCCAGTACTTC. As protein: CASSPSTRRTQYF.

J is TRBJ1-1 and V is TRBV29-1; D is unclear. Between the trimmed V and J ends, which lost 4 bases and 1 base, there was a span of 16 bases. The CDR3 extends over 15 amino acids. Germline V lookup: CDR1 SQVTM, CDR2 ANQGSEA. CDR3 residues: CSVAARLRPNTEAFF. The CDR3 DNA follows: TGCAGCGTTGCCGCCAGGTTAAGACCGAACACTGAAGCTTTCTTT.

This chain connects TRBV24-1 to TRBJ2-3, with TRBD1 matching 11 bases. Germline CDR1 and CDR2: KGHDR and SFDVKD. The CDR3 extends over 17 amino acids. The ends lost 7 bases at V and 4 bases at J; junction bases unmatched: 12. Here the CDR3 reads CATSRPSGTGGSDTQYF. CDR3 in DNA: TGTGCCACCAGCCGCCCCTCCGGGACAGGGGGGTCAGATACGCAGTATTTT.

V and J are TRBV4-2 and TRBJ2-5; 9 bases are a match to TRBD1. Germline values: CDR1 LGHNA, CDR2 YNFKEQ. The CDR3 runs to 18 residues. The ends lost 2 bases at V and 1 base at J; junction bases unmatched: 11. The CDR3 bases are TGTGCCAGCAGCCAACCCGGGACAGGGAACTGGGGCCAAGAGACCCAGTACTTC. Translated: CASSQPGTGNWGQETQYF.

This clonotype was detected a few times. The J gene is TRBJ2-7, the V gene TRBV18; possibly TRBD1 or TRBD2 for D (5 bases each). Germline CDR1 and CDR2: KGHSH and LQKENI. The V end was cut by 2 bases, the J end by 5 bases, with 13 bases between. The CDR3 totals 14 residues. In DNA form, the CDR3 reads TGTGCCAGCTCACCAGTGGGGGTCAGGAACGAGCAGTACTTC. Translating gives CASSPVGVRNEQYF.

This clonotype was counted many times. V and J are TRBV12-3 or TRBV12-4 and TRBJ2-2; D uncertain. CDR3 length equals 14 residues. Trimming removed 6 bases at V and 6 bases at J, with 14 bases between. The CDR3: CASSSSTGPGELFF. CDR3 nucleotide sequence: TGTGCCAGCAGCTCATCCACGGGTCCCGGGGAGCTGTTTTTT.

This clonotype was picked up many times. The chain carries TRBV12-3 or TRBV12-4 and TRBJ2-7; 10 nucleotides align to TRBD1. The CDR3 contains 16 residues. Unmatched junction bases numbered 9, after V lost 1 base and J lost 6 bases. The CDR3 loop reads CASSLGTGGYMGEQYF. The CDR3 region has the DNA TGTGCCAGCAGTTTAGGGACAGGGGGGTATATGGGCGAGCAGTACTTC.

In this sample, this clonotype turned up many times. The rearrangement joins TRBV27 to TRBJ2-1, with 7 bases fitting TRBD2. The CDR3 covers 18 residues. Losses at the gene ends were 6 bases for V and 4 bases for J; bases not matched to a gene: 18. Germline-derived CDR1 and CDR2 are MNHEY and SMNVEV (reference sequence). DNA of the CDR3: TGTGCCAGCAGACCTCACCCCACTAGCCCGCGGGGGTACAATGAGCAGTTCTTC. Translated, it gives CASRPHPTSPRGYNEQFF.